This TCR beta chain originates from a study of blood T cell repertoires in COVID-19. The overall study: From T cells, B-cell-depleted T cells, or PBMCs came the material, which was cDNA or gDNA.

There are 15 residues in the CDR3. Germline assignment: CDR1 MNHEY and CDR2 SMNVEV (reference sequence). Losses at the gene ends were 4 bases for V and 4 bases for J; bases not matched to a gene: 8. Produced via immunoSEQ multiplex PCR; TCRdb's table is partial and in-frame only. The sample holds about 310,000 clones, roughly 87% seen once. This clone was seen a handful of times. This receptor was taken from a man in his forties or fifties with active or convalescent COVID-19. The sample comprised peripheral blood. The V and J genes are TRBV27 and TRBJ1-1, with 8 bases matching TRBD1. CDR3 in amino acids: CASSSGQGLTTEAFF. CDR3 nucleotide sequence: TGTGCCAGCAGTTCCGGACAGGGTCTTACCACTGAAGCTTTCTTT.